These T cell receptor beta chains were read from a single sample in a study of T cell repertoires in cytomegalovirus infection. MiXCR, applied by TCRdb to the reads, yields one record per CDR3 protein. The sample yields 490,000 or so distinct CDR3 sequences, around 10% seen once. The sample comprised PBMCs. The source of these receptors is a human donor in good health (CMV status not recorded). Some clones in this sample may be carry-over from other donors' samples. The conserved cysteine and the conserved F or W are not part of the CDR3 here. Clone sizes are given selectively: once, few, many, or a class where the clone is expanded.

v_call: TRBV11-2
clone_size: many
j_call: TRBJ1-5
cdr3_aa: ASSSDRYQPQH

v_call: TRBV7-9
clone_size: many
j_call: TRBJ2-6
cdr3_aa: ASSLLGQGPLWANVLT

v_call: TRBV3-1
clone_size: many
j_call: TRBJ2-3
cdr3_aa: ASSHRQRGDTQY

v_call: TRBV12-3/TRBV12-4
clone_size: many
j_call: TRBJ1-4
cdr3_aa: ASRRRQGLGEKLF

v_call: TRBV11-2
clone_size: many
j_call: TRBJ2-3
cdr3_aa: ASSRRRGAGTDTQY

v_call: TRBV19
clone_size: many
j_call: TRBJ2-5
cdr3_aa: ASSIVGAQETQY

v_call: TRBV10-3
clone_size: few
j_call: TRBJ2-3
cdr3_aa: AIFSPSTDTQY

v_call: TRBV28
clone_size: many
j_call: TRBJ1-5
cdr3_aa: ASSVLENSNQPQH

v_call: TRBV3-1
clone_size: few
j_call: TRBJ2-7
cdr3_aa: ASSQGTSGSWEQY

v_call: TRBV15
clone_size: -
j_call: TRBJ1-3
cdr3_aa: ATSREGTAASGNTIY

v_call: TRBV11-1
clone_size: many
j_call: TRBJ1-3
cdr3_aa: ASSPDRTGNTIY

v_call: TRBV19
clone_size: few
j_call: TRBJ1-4
cdr3_aa: ATGHPPNEKLF

v_call: TRBV7-9
clone_size: many
j_call: TRBJ1-2
cdr3_aa: ASSAPGQGVYGYT

v_call: TRBV7-8
clone_size: many
j_call: TRBJ2-3
cdr3_aa: ASSLVAGGSNTQY

v_call: TRBV11-2
clone_size: -
j_call: TRBJ2-5
cdr3_aa: ASSSSRRSGETQY

v_call: TRBV19
clone_size: many
j_call: TRBJ2-6
cdr3_aa: ASSSGANVLT

v_call: TRBV29-1
clone_size: many
j_call: TRBJ1-3
cdr3_aa: SVEDPSEPSSGNTIY

v_call: TRBV3-1
clone_size: few
j_call: TRBJ2-5
cdr3_aa: ASSFSRGVQETQY

v_call: TRBV7-8
clone_size: many
j_call: TRBJ1-6
cdr3_aa: ASSLVRQAANNSPLH

v_call: TRBV3-1
clone_size: -
j_call: TRBJ2-1
cdr3_aa: ASSPGTGFGNEQF

v_call: TRBV11-2
clone_size: many
j_call: TRBJ1-2
cdr3_aa: ASSLMGDYT

v_call: TRBV7-8
clone_size: many
j_call: TRBJ1-2
cdr3_aa: ASSLAGGDRSYT

v_call: TRBV15
clone_size: -
j_call: TRBJ1-5
cdr3_aa: ATSREQGADQPQH

v_call: TRBV10-3
clone_size: many
j_call: TRBJ1-5
cdr3_aa: ATYPGTVYSNQPQH

v_call: TRBV7-8
clone_size: many
j_call: TRBJ1-1
cdr3_aa: ASSFLGGLNTEAF

v_call: TRBV5-1
clone_size: many
j_call: TRBJ2-3
cdr3_aa: ASSPVTVTDTQY

v_call: TRBV2
clone_size: -
j_call: TRBJ2-7
cdr3_aa: AGSERERAGYEQY

v_call: TRBV11-3
clone_size: many
j_call: TRBJ2-3
cdr3_aa: ASSPSRGSGDTQY

v_call: TRBV28
clone_size: many
j_call: TRBJ2-1
cdr3_aa: ASSLWASGRRHEQF

v_call: TRBV2
clone_size: many
j_call: TRBJ1-2
cdr3_aa: ASSGGKNYGYT

v_call: TRBV30
clone_size: -
j_call: TRBJ1-2
cdr3_aa: AWSVAVGYT

v_call: TRBV7-9
clone_size: many
j_call: TRBJ1-1
cdr3_aa: ASSLGPTEAF

v_call: TRBV7-9
clone_size: many
j_call: TRBJ1-3
cdr3_aa: ASSFEKRGISGNTIY

v_call: TRBV28
clone_size: -
j_call: TRBJ1-5
cdr3_aa: ASSESGRVVDQPQH

v_call: TRBV2
clone_size: many
j_call: TRBJ1-2
cdr3_aa: ASNAVGTGAGYT

v_call: TRBV7-9
clone_size: many
j_call: TRBJ2-4
cdr3_aa: ASRGAGENIQY

v_call: TRBV7-2
clone_size: many
j_call: TRBJ1-1
cdr3_aa: ASSPPTENTEAF

v_call: TRBV12-3/TRBV12-4
clone_size: many
j_call: TRBJ1-5
cdr3_aa: ASKMTGYQPQH

v_call: TRBV19
clone_size: -
j_call: TRBJ2-3
cdr3_aa: ASNVAGLGETQY

v_call: TRBV27
clone_size: many
j_call: TRBJ2-1
cdr3_aa: ANPKVSGGVVREQF

v_call: TRBV2
clone_size: few
j_call: TRBJ2-7
cdr3_aa: ASTNLAGVSEQY

v_call: TRBV7-2
clone_size: many
j_call: TRBJ2-4
cdr3_aa: ASSLIRAVGNIQY

v_call: TRBV12-3/TRBV12-4
clone_size: -
j_call: TRBJ1-5
cdr3_aa: ASSLVSGGNQPQH

v_call: TRBV7-3
clone_size: many
j_call: TRBJ2-3
cdr3_aa: ASQGLATDTQY

v_call: TRBV7-2
clone_size: many
j_call: TRBJ2-3
cdr3_aa: ASSLAPLVTDTQY

v_call: TRBV7-3
clone_size: few
j_call: TRBJ1-2
cdr3_aa: ASSLGPRRGDGYT

v_call: TRBV5-1
clone_size: many
j_call: TRBJ2-1
cdr3_aa: ASRAPGNEQF

v_call: TRBV7-8
clone_size: many
j_call: TRBJ2-1
cdr3_aa: ASSLASGATYNEQF

v_call: TRBV7-2
clone_size: many
j_call: TRBJ2-1
cdr3_aa: ASNSRNEQF

v_call: TRBV14
clone_size: many
j_call: TRBJ2-1
cdr3_aa: ASSQGPGRTQF

v_call: TRBV10-3
clone_size: few
j_call: TRBJ1-5
cdr3_aa: AISSGNQPQH

v_call: TRBV28
clone_size: few
j_call: TRBJ1-4
cdr3_aa: ASSSGPGREKLF

v_call: TRBV29-1
clone_size: few
j_call: TRBJ1-1
cdr3_aa: SVVWDRPALTEAF

v_call: TRBV29-1
clone_size: -
j_call: TRBJ2-3
cdr3_aa: SGGFITDTQY

v_call: TRBV15
clone_size: -
j_call: TRBJ1-1
cdr3_aa: ATSNRVGDTEAF

v_call: TRBV7-9
clone_size: many
j_call: TRBJ1-5
cdr3_aa: ASSFSGTGARQPQH

v_call: TRBV19
clone_size: once
j_call: TRBJ2-7
cdr3_aa: ASSPSSTDTYEQY

v_call: TRBV5-4
clone_size: few
j_call: TRBJ2-3
cdr3_aa: ASSLGGTTPNTQY

v_call: TRBV20-1
clone_size: few
j_call: TRBJ1-5
cdr3_aa: SARSDWRQPQH

v_call: TRBV7-6
clone_size: few
j_call: TRBJ1-5
cdr3_aa: ASSLARQPQH